This is a list of T cell receptor beta chains from one sample in a study of beta chain features in type 1 diabetes. Measured with immunoSEQ multiplex PCR; TCRdb has only the in-frame clones, and not every one. The table includes 300,000 or so clones, around 8.5% detected once. Sequencing was performed on central memory CD4+ T cells from blood. Receptors were obtained from a man aged 25-40 years with type 1 diabetes. Both conserved end residues are part of each CDR3. A D gene is named only where the DNA matches it firmly. Some rows mark clone size as missing; the rest say once, few, many or name a class of expanded clone.

>.|few|TRBV5-1|TRBJ1-5|13
TGCGCCAGCAGCTTAGCGGCAAATCAGCCCCAGCATTTT
CASSLAANQPQHF
>.|.|TRBV11-2|TRBJ2-3|15
TGTGCCAGCAGCTTAAGGCAGGGGCTTGGAGATACGCAGTATTTT
CASSLRQGLGDTQYF
>TRBD1|few|TRBV11-3|TRBJ2-3|15
TGTGCCAGCAGCCCACGGACAGGGCGCACAGATACGCAGTATTTT
CASSPRTGRTDTQYF
>TRBD1|.|TRBV9|TRBJ2-7|15
TGTGCCAGCAGCGTATCCGGGACAGGGGTCCACGAGCAGTACTTC
CASSVSGTGVHEQYF
>TRBD1|.|TRBV19|TRBJ2-3|15
TGTGCCAGTACCTCGGACAGGGCTAGCACAGATACGCAGTATTTT
CASTSDRASTDTQYF
>.|.|TRBV5-1|TRBJ1-1|14
TGCGCCAGCAGCTTGACCCCTTCGGGCACTGAAGCTTTCTTT
CASSLTPSGTEAFF
>.|few|TRBV7-9|TRBJ1-5|12
TGTGCCAGCAGCCACCTAGATCAGCCCCAGCATTTT
CASSHLDQPQHF
>.|.|TRBV7-9|TRBJ1-6|14
TGTGCCAGCAGCTTAACCCTCATTTTTTCACCCCTCCACTTT
CASSLTLIFSPLHF
>.|many|TRBV7-2|TRBJ1-6|13
TGTGCCAGCAGCTTAATCCCGGATTCACCCCTCCACTTT
CASSLIPDSPLHF
>.|.|TRBV2|TRBJ1-1|13
TGTGCCACACAGGTTTCCGAGTTAACTGAAGCTTTCTTT
CATQVSELTEAFF